A single sample is the source of the 3 T cell receptor beta chains below, sequenced in a study of cytomegalovirus exposure and HLA in healthy donors. 13 Jbeta primers and 60 Vbeta primers were used for the PCR. Assay used: immunoSEQ multiplex PCR; TCRdb lists only in-frame clones, some missing. The repertoire includes 170,000 or so clones, roughly 80% of them detected once, and about 1.4% sits in the top ten. The sequencing sample was made of PBMCs. Receptor source: a woman younger than 45 in good health and CMV-seronegative.

The V and J genes are TRBV5-1 and TRBJ1-2; a possible D gene is TRBD1 (6 bases). In germline, CDR1 is SGHRS, CDR2 YFSETQ. Trimming stripped 0 bases from V and 0 bases from J, with 12 bases between. The CDR3 has 16 amino acids. The CDR3 reads CASSLDIDRSNYGYTF. CDR3 DNA sequence: TGCGCCAGCAGCTTGGATATCGACAGGTCTAACTATGGCTACACCTTC. Full variable domain (rest looked up from reference TRBV5-1 and TRBJ1-2): KAGVTQTPRYLIKTRGQQVTLSCSPISGHRSVSWYQQTPGQGLQFLFEYFSETQRNKGNFPGRFSGRQFSNSRSEMNVSTLELGDSALYLCASSLDIDRSNYGYTFGSGTRLTVV.

The genes are TRBV18 and TRBJ2-2; 11 bases match TRBD1. With V trimmed by 3 bases and J by 7 bases, 4 bases remained unmatched. The CDR3 contains 15 residues. Germline-derived CDR1 and CDR2 are KGHSH and LQKENI. CDR3 sequence (DNA): TGTGCCAGCTCACCGGACAGGGGGCGATTCGGGGAGCTGTTTTTT. It codes for CASSPDRGRFGELFF.

The chain is built from TRBV28 and TRBJ1-1, with D unresolved. CDR3 length: 13 amino acids. V was trimmed by 4 bases and J by 4 bases, leaving 10 bases between them. Germline CDR1 is MDHEN and CDR2 is SYDVKM. This CDR3 is CASSWAWRTEAFF. CDR3 nucleotide sequence: TGTGCCAGCAGTTGGGCCTGGCGCACTGAAGCTTTCTTT. The full variable domain, with the rest looked up from reference TRBV28 and TRBJ1-1, is DVKVTQSSRYLVKRTGEKVFLECVQDMDHENMFWYRQDPGLGLRLIYFSYDVKMKEKGDIPEGYSVSREKKERFSLILESASTNQTSMYLCASSWAWRTEAFFGQGTRLTVV.